This T cell receptor (beta chain) was recorded in a study of CD8 T cells in Susac syndrome. To note about this clonotype: At one end the junction does not follow the germline gene, possibly because of a read error.

This CDR3 is 13 amino acids long. Germline CDR1 is LGHDT and CDR2 is YNNKEL (reference sequence). An input of 0.5 to 1 ug of RNA was subjected to reverse transcription using random hexamers. TCRdb passed the immunoSEQ multiplex PCR reads through MiXCR, listing each CDR3 protein once. The profile shows about 180,000 distinct CDR3 sequences, approximately 96% of them singletons. The sequence was collected from a human donor with multiple sclerosis. The source material was CD4+ T cells from PBMCs. The genes are TRBV3-1 and TRBJ1-5; D is unresolved. The chain's CDR3 is CASSQGSNLPQHF. The CDR3 coding sequence is TGTGCCAGCAGCCAAGGGAGTAATCTGCCCCAGCATTTT.